Presented here are 6 T cell receptor beta chains from one specimen sequenced in a study of cytomegalovirus exposure and HLA in healthy donors. The PCR had 60 Vbeta and 13 Jbeta primers. The data were produced by immunoSEQ multiplex PCR, yet TCRdb's version contains in-frame clones alone and is incomplete. The table lists approximately 120,000 clones, about 84% of them singletons, with approximately 3.8% in the top ten. The source material was PBMCs. The source is a man aged 40-55 years in good health and CMV-seronegative.

V gene TRBV11-3 combines with J gene TRBJ1-6, with D possibly TRBD1 on 6 matching bases. The CDR3 runs to 14 residues. Trimming left V 4 bases short and J 8 bases short, with 12 bases between. Germline-derived CDR1 and CDR2 are SGHNT and YENEEA. The CDR3 DNA reads as TGTGCCAGCAGCTCGGGACAAGCCCATTCACCCCTCCACTTT. Translating it yields CASSSGQAHSPLHF.

The CDR3 loop reads CAKMPGGSGNTIYF. The DNA of the CDR3 is TGTGCCAAAATGCCCGGTGGCTCTGGAAACACCATATATTTT. This chain connects TRBV11-3 to TRBJ1-3; D not certain. The CDR3 sequence is 14 residues long. Germline V gene lookup returns CDR1 SGHNT and CDR2 YENEEA. With 10 bases removed from V and 0 bases from J, the gap between germline ends came to 13 bases. The full variable domain, completed using reference TRBV11-3 and TRBJ1-3, is EAGVVQSPRYKIIEKKQPVAFWCNPISGHNTLYWYLQNLGQGPELLIRYENEEAVDDSQLPKDRFSAERLKGVDSTLKIQPAELGDSAVYLCAKMPGGSGNTIYFGEGSWLTVV.

This clone was counted between two and nine times. This sequence joins TRBV5-1 and TRBJ1-2; D is possibly TRBD1 (5 bases). The germline CDR1 and CDR2 sequences are SGHRS and YFSETQ. The CDR3 loop spans 14 amino acids. Trimming pared 3 bases from V and 8 bases from J, leaving 17 bases between. CDR3 nucleotides: TGCGCCAGCAGCTCGGACACCACCTTTCGGGGCTACACCTTC. It is translated as CASSSDTTFRGYTF. Combining the CDR3 with reference TRBV5-1 and TRBJ1-2 gives the whole variable domain KAGVTQTPRYLIKTRGQQVTLSCSPISGHRSVSWYQQTPGQGLQFLFEYFSETQRNKGNFPGRFSGRQFSNSRSEMNVSTLELGDSALYLCASSSDTTFRGYTFGSGTRLTVV.

This clone was counted a few times. The genes are TRBV11-2 and TRBJ2-4; tentatively, D is TRBD2 (5 bases). The CDR3 spans 13 residues. Germline assignment: CDR1 SGHAT and CDR2 FQNNGV. Between the trimmed V and J ends, which lost 1 base and 15 bases, there was a span of 16 bases. CDR3 nucleotide sequence: TGTGCCAGCAGCTTAGGACCCGTGGAGGTGAGGTACTTC. Translation: CASSLGPVEVRYF.

The rearrangement links TRBV18 to TRBJ1-1; no reliable D call. Trimming removed 5 bases at V and 1 base at J, with 8 bases between. Germline loops: CDR1 KGHSH, CDR2 LQKENI. The CDR3 is 13 amino acids. The CDR3, as DNA: TGTGCCAGCTCAGTCAGCGAGAACACTGAAGCTTTCTTT. Protein sequence: CASSVSENTEAFF.

This clone was observed a few times. The V gene is TRBV11-2, the J gene TRBJ2-6, with D maybe TRBD2 (5 bases). V shed 3 bases and J shed 4 bases, with 13 bases lying between them. CDR3 length equals 16 residues. Germline CDR1 and CDR2: SGHAT and FQNNGV. CDR3 in amino acids: CASSFDRTAGANVLTF. Written as DNA, the CDR3 is TGTGCCAGCAGCTTTGATCGGACTGCCGGGGCCAACGTCCTGACTTTC.